This TCR beta chain was retrieved from a study of identical twins. Study outcomes and limitations: Monozygotic twins shared more out-of-frame TCR alpha than recombination models predicted. Conclusions were drawn cross-sectionally by statistical analysis, without following the same donors.

This CDR3 contains 15 residues. Germline CDR1 is MNHEY and CDR2 is SVGEGT. With V trimmed by 8 bases and J by 8 bases, 13 bases remained unmatched. One entry per CDR3 protein results from TCRdb running MiXCR on the 5' RACE reads. Among 1.5 million to 2 million distinct CDR3 sequences listed, less than 35% were seen once. In its sample, this clonotype was seen a few times. Its antigen is still unknown. The V gene is TRBV6-2 or TRBV6-3, the J gene TRBJ2-1, with 9 bases lining up with TRBD2. This receptor was obtained from a newborn girl in good health. The sample taken for sequencing was cord blood. The CDR3 nucleotides read TGTGCCAGCGGGTTAGCGGGAGTACGCAGAGATGAGCAGTTCTTC. As protein: CASGLAGVRRDEQFF.